What follows are 23 T cell receptor beta chains derived from one specimen sequenced in a study of blood T cell repertoires in COVID-19 (dated by TCRdb to between 2020 and 2021). Receptors were amplified or captured by the immunoSEQ multiplex PCR assay. Held by TCRdb, this immuneACCESS table contains in-frame sequences only and omits some clones. Under half of the omission traces to an unresolved V gene where checked; the cause of the rest is unknown. This sample has roughly 300,000 clones in its table, and 81% of those were observed once. Together, the top ten hold about 2.9% of the sample. The sample was peripheral blood. These receptors all come from a woman aged 60 to 75 with active or convalescent COVID-19.

This clone was seen once. This chain connects TRBV11-2 to TRBJ2-3; 8 positions match TRBD2. The CDR3 covers 15 residues. The trim removed 6 bases at V and 2 bases at J, leaving 7 bases unmatched. In germline, CDR1 is SGHAT, CDR2 FQNNGV. The CDR3 here is CASSLAGLDTDTQYF. The CDR3 coding sequence is TGTGCCAGCAGTCTAGCGGGCCTTGACACAGATACGCAGTATTTT. The full variable domain, its missing parts supplied by reference TRBV11-2 and TRBJ2-3, is EAGVAQSPRYKIIEKRQSVAFWCNPISGHATLYWYQQILGQGPKLLIQFQNNGVVDDSQLPKDRFSAERLKGVDSTLKIQPAKLEDSAVYLCASSLAGLDTDTQYFGPGTRLTVL.

The chain has TRBV5-6 and TRBJ2-5; D gene unclear. Germline-derived CDR1 and CDR2 are SGHDT and YYEEEE. V was trimmed by 2 bases and J by 0 bases, leaving 2 bases between them. The CDR3 covers 12 residues. CDR3 sequence (DNA): TGTGCCAGCAGCTTTAACCAAGAGACCCAGTACTTC. Protein sequence: CASSFNQETQYF. Full variable domain (outside the CDR3, taken from reference TRBV5-6 and TRBJ2-5): DAGVTQSPTHLIKTRGQQVTLRCSPKSGHDTVSWYQQALGQGPQFIFQYYEEEERQRGNFPDRFSGHQFPNYSSELNVNALLLGDSALYLCASSFNQETQYFGPGTRLLVL.

The J gene is TRBJ1-1, the V gene TRBV5-1, with unresolved D. Germline V CDR1 and CDR2: SGHRS, YFSETQ. The CDR3 contains 12 residues. V lost 1 base and J 7 bases, leaving 8 bases between the germline ends. CDR3 sequence: CASSLTTGEAFF. CDR3 DNA: TGCGCCAGCAGCTTGACGACGGGTGAAGCTTTCTTT.

This clone occurred a few times. The chain uses TRBV6-5 and TRBJ1-5; TRBD1 is a possible D gene (5 bases). The V gene's germline CDR1 is MNHEY and CDR2 SVGAGI. The CDR3 length is 14 residues. V lost 5 bases and J lost 1, with 9 bases in between. The CDR3 sequence: CASSTYRSNQPQHF. The DNA for the CDR3 is TGTGCCAGCAGTACTTACAGGAGCAATCAGCCCCAGCATTTT.

The V gene is TRBV11-2, the J gene TRBJ2-1, with D hard to call. The CDR3 consists of 16 residues. The germline V gene has CDR1 SGHAT and CDR2 FQNNGV. V lost 5 bases and J lost 0, with 14 bases in between. The CDR3 DNA reads as TGTGCCAGCAGCCCCCAAATCCTAAGCTCCTACAATGAGCAGTTCTTC. This sequence encodes CASSPQILSSYNEQFF.

V and J are TRBV6-5 and TRBJ1-2; D remains unclear. The CDR3 is 12 amino acids. Germline CDR1 and CDR2: MNHEY and SVGAGI. V lost 7 bases to trimming and J lost 7 bases, with 13 bases between them. The CDR3 DNA is TGTGCCAGCATGAGGAGGACTGGTGGCTACACCTTC. Translation gives CASMRRTGGYTF.

The genes are TRBV2 and TRBJ1-6; 7 positions agree with TRBD1. J gave up 2 bases and V 2 bases, and 3 bases lay outside the gene matches. Looked up from germline, CDR1 is SNHLY and CDR2 is FYNNEI. The CDR3 is 16 amino acids. The CDR3 sequence: CASSEQGETYNSPLHF. CDR3 nucleotides: TGTGCCAGCAGTGAACAGGGGGAGACCTATAATTCACCCCTCCACTTT.

The J gene is TRBJ2-4, the V gene TRBV4-2; 8 positions agree with TRBD2. From germline, CDR1 is LGHNA and CDR2 YNFKEQ. This CDR3 region has 15 residues. V lost 5 bases and J lost 0; bases outside the gene matches: 3. The CDR3 reads CASSSGGAAKNIQYF. Here the CDR3 DNA reads TGTGCCAGCAGCTCCGGGGGGGCAGCCAAAAACATTCAGTACTTC.

V gene TRBV30 combines with J gene TRBJ2-1; tentatively, D is TRBD2 (5 bases). The CDR3 runs 14 residues. Germline V gene data show CDR1 as GTSNPN and CDR2 as SVGIG (reference sequence). Trimming left V 4 bases short and J 6 bases short, with 16 bases between. The CDR3 DNA reads TGTGCCTGGACCACTCTCGGACGGGGCAATGAGCAGTTCTTC. Its translation: CAWTTLGRGNEQFF.

The V and J genes are TRBV6-5 and TRBJ1-1, with a weak D call TRBD1 (5 bases). Looked up from germline, CDR1 is MNHEY and CDR2 is SVGAGI. There are 15 residues in the CDR3. Between the trimmed V and J ends, which lost 6 bases and 0 bases, there was a span of 14 bases. The CDR3 loop is CASSDRRGMNTEAFF. For the CDR3, the DNA is TGTGCCAGCAGCGATCGGAGGGGCATGAACACTGAAGCTTTCTTT.

This rearrangement joins TRBV30 to TRBJ2-7; D might be TRBD1 (5 bases). The CDR3 is made up of 13 amino acids. V lost 0 bases, J lost 4 bases, and 10 bases lay in between. Germline CDR1 reads GTSNPN; CDR2 reads SVGIG (reference sequence). The CDR3 region is CAWSVLQAYEQYF. The CDR3 DNA is TGTGCCTGGAGTGTACTACAGGCGTACGAGCAGTACTTC.

Turning to this clone: This may stem from a read error, because a much larger clone lies one nucleotide away. Additional DNA sequences in this sample encode the identical CDR3. The chain carries TRBV6-1 and TRBJ2-7; TRBD1 aligns across 9 bases. Trimming at V came to 3 bases and at J to 4 bases, leaving 4 bases not matched to a gene. CDR1 is MNHNS, CDR2 SASEGT, per germline. This CDR3 spans 14 amino acids. This CDR3 reads CASSDTGGPYEQYF. The DNA for the CDR3 is TGTGCCAGCAGTGATACAGGGGGCCCGTACGAGCAGTACTTC.

The V call is TRBV30, the J call TRBJ2-5; 13 positions match TRBD2. Trimming took 3 bases from V and 0 from J; bases not matched to a gene: 4. The CDR3 spans 16 residues. CDR1 is GTSNPN, CDR2 SVGIG, per germline (reference sequence). The CDR3 region is CAWSGGTSGDQETQYF. Written as DNA, the CDR3 is TGTGCCTGGAGCGGTGGGACTAGCGGGGACCAAGAGACCCAGTACTTC.

J is TRBJ1-5 and V is TRBV12-3 or TRBV12-4, with 7 bases lining up with TRBD1. The V and J ends lost 3 bases and 8 bases, in that order; junction bases with no gene match: 1. This CDR3 is 12 amino acids long. This chain's CDR3 is CASSFGTEPQHF. CDR3 coding DNA: TGTGCCAGCAGTTTCGGGACAGAGCCCCAGCATTTT.

The genes are TRBV27 and TRBJ1-3; D is unclear. Per the germline V gene, CDR1 is MNHEY and CDR2 is SMNVEV (reference sequence). The V end was cut by 5 bases, the J end by 0 bases, with 14 bases between. The CDR3 has 16 amino acids. CDR3 in amino acids: CASSTSPRSSGNTIYF. The CDR3 DNA is TGTGCCAGCAGTACGTCACCGCGGAGCTCTGGAAACACCATATATTTT.

This clone was recorded only once. The chain joins TRBV27 to TRBJ2-1, with 9 bases identical to TRBD2. This CDR3 contains 18 residues. Germline trimming cut 6 bases from V and 9 bases from J; bases unmatched to any gene: 21. Germline CDR1 is MNHEY and CDR2 is SMNVEV (reference sequence). For the CDR3, the DNA is TGTGCCAGCAGCCGCGTTGGGGCTAGCGGGGCAAGGGTGCGTGAGCAGTTCTTC. Its translation: CASSRVGASGARVREQFF.

The genes are TRBV6-1 and TRBJ1-4, with 10 bases identical to TRBD1. Germline CDR1 MNHNS, CDR2 SASEGT. The V segment lost 0 bases and the J segment 4 bases; nucleotides outside the gene matches: 2. This CDR3 spans 16 amino acids. In nucleotides, the CDR3 is TGTGCCAGCAGTGAAGCGAGGACAGGGGGTAATGAAAAACTGTTTTTT. Translated, it gives CASSEARTGGNEKLFF.

Comment on this clone: Germline is not matched at one junction end, which may reflect a read error. The V gene is TRBV13, the J gene TRBJ1-4; 9 nucleotides line up with TRBD1. The CDR3 has 15 residues. The germline V gene encodes CDR1 PRHDT and CDR2 FYEKMQ (reference sequence). CDR3 loop: CASSLGDRVNEKLFF. DNA of the CDR3: TGTGCCAGCAGCCTAGGGGACAGGGTAAATGAAAAACTGTTTTTT.

The chain joins TRBV19 to TRBJ2-2; the D is unclear. Deletions cut 7 bases from V and 2 bases from J, with 8 bases between. Germline V CDR1 and CDR2: LNHDA, SQIVND (reference sequence). This CDR3 has 13 amino acids. CDR3 residues: CASIPKNTGELFF. CDR3 coding DNA: TGTGCCAGTATCCCAAAAAACACCGGGGAGCTGTTTTTT.

The chain recombines TRBV14 with TRBJ1-3; D is undetermined. The CDR3 covers 14 residues. Trimming stripped 4 bases from V and 1 base from J, with 8 bases between. CDR1 is SGHDN and CDR2 is FVKESK in the germline V gene. The CDR3 bases are TGTGCCAGCAGCCCCAGGTTTTCTGGAAACACCATATATTTT. The encoded protein is CASSPRFSGNTIYF.

V gene TRBV4-2 combines with J gene TRBJ2-5, with TRBD2 matching 13 bases. Trimming took 3 bases from V and 5 from J; bases not matched to a gene: 3. The germline CDR1 and CDR2 sequences are LGHNA and YNFKEQ. The CDR3 has 15 residues. The CDR3 region is CASSHGTSGEETQYF. The CDR3 coding sequence is TGTGCCAGCAGCCACGGGACTAGCGGGGAGGAGACCCAGTACTTC.

V and J are TRBV19 and TRBJ2-7, with a weak D call TRBD1 (6 bases). Germline V gene sequence: CDR1 LNHDA, CDR2 SQIVND (reference sequence). The CDR3 sequence is 15 residues long. The V end lost 1 base, the J end lost 2 bases, and 12 bases lay between the germline ends. In DNA form, the CDR3 reads TGTGCCAGTAGTATAGGGGACAAGGGTCCCTACGAGCAGTACTTC. Translating it yields CASSIGDKGPYEQYF.

The chain employs TRBV11-2 and TRBJ2-5, with 7 positions matching TRBD2. The CDR3 spans 14 residues. Germline loops: CDR1 SGHAT, CDR2 FQNNGV. V lost 0 bases to trimming and J lost 5 bases; unmatched junction nucleotides: 3. The CDR3 loop reads CASSLDGRRETQYF. The CDR3 DNA is TGTGCCAGCAGCTTAGACGGGAGGAGGGAGACCCAGTACTTC.